The 8 T cell receptor beta chains below were found in one sample sequenced in a study of cytomegalovirus exposure and HLA in healthy donors. Using immunoSEQ multiplex PCR, the repertoire was profiled, and TCRdb retains in-frame clones only, with some absent. The sample has tens of thousands of clones; approximately 94% are singletons. The sequencing input was PBMCs. These receptors originate from a woman younger than 30 in good health and CMV-seropositive.

The V and J genes are TRBV6-1 and TRBJ1-1; D is ambiguous. There are 12 residues in the CDR3. Looked up from germline, CDR1 is MNHNS and CDR2 is SASEGT. The V and J ends lost 8 bases and 0 bases respectively, with 7 bases between them. CDR3 DNA: TGTGCCAGCCGAACTATGAACACTGAAGCTTTCTTT. Amino acid sequence: CASRTMNTEAFF.

V usage is TRBV20-1 and J usage is TRBJ1-1; the D gene is possibly TRBD1 (5 bases). CDR3 length: 11 residues. V was shortened by 5 bases and J by 6 bases, with 10 bases between the two germline ends. Germline V lookup: CDR1 DFQATT, CDR2 SNEGSKA (reference sequence). The CDR3 DNA is TGCAGTGCTGGGGGGGGTGCTGAAGCTTTCTTT. Its protein product is CSAGGGAEAFF.

The chain joins TRBV18 to TRBJ1-6, with 9 positions matching TRBD1. The CDR3 spans 15 residues. CDR1 is KGHSH, CDR2 LQKENI, per germline. Trimming at V came to 3 bases and at J to 7 bases, leaving 4 bases not matched to a gene. CDR3 DNA: TGTGCCAGCTCACCGGGACAGGGAGGCAATTCACCCCTCCACTTT. Its protein product is CASSPGQGGNSPLHF. Variable domain in full (rest from reference TRBV18 and TRBJ1-6): NAGVMQNPRHLVRRRGQEARLRCSPMKGHSHVYWYRQLPEEGLKFMVYLQKENIIDESGMPKERFSAEFPKEGPSILRIQQVVRGDSAAYFCASSPGQGGNSPLHFGNGTRLTVT.

The chain uses TRBV7-9 and TRBJ1-1; no clear D. The CDR3 has 13 amino acids. Between the trimmed V and J ends, which lost 6 bases and 4 bases, there was a span of 12 bases. Per germline, CDR1 SEHNR and CDR2 FQNEAQ (reference sequence). The CDR3 sequence: CASSSDEGTEAFF. The CDR3 region has the DNA TGTGCCAGCAGTTCGGACGAGGGCACTGAAGCTTTCTTT. The whole variable domain, filled in from reference TRBV7-9 and TRBJ1-1, reads DTGVSQNPRHKITKRGQNVTFRCDPISEHNRLYWYRQTLGQGPEFLTYFQNEAQLEKSRLLSDRFSAERPKGSFSTLEIQRTEQGDSAMYLCASSSDEGTEAFFGQGTRLTVV.

The chain links TRBV5-4 to TRBJ2-5, with 8 bases matching TRBD2. The CDR3 is made up of 14 amino acids. Germline CDR1 and CDR2: SGHNT and YYREEE (reference sequence). Unmatched junction bases numbered 1, after V lost 0 bases and J lost 3 bases. As DNA, the CDR3 is TGTGCCAGCAGCTTGGCCGGGAGGGAAGAGACCCAGTACTTC. Amino acids: CASSLAGREETQYF. Using reference TRBV5-4 and TRBJ2-5 for the parts outside the CDR3, the full variable domain is ETGVTQSPTHLIKTRGQQVTLRCSSQSGHNTVSWYQQALGQGPQFIFQYYREEENGRGNFPPRFSGLQFPNYSSELNVNALELDDSALYLCASSLAGREETQYFGPGTRLLVL.

The chain couples TRBV30 to TRBJ2-7; no reliable D call. Trimming pared 2 bases from V and 0 bases from J, leaving 8 bases between. Germline CDR1 and CDR2: GTSNPN and SVGIG (reference sequence). The CDR3 spans 13 residues. In DNA form, the CDR3 reads TGTGCCTGGAGTCTCCTCAGCTCCTACGAGCAGTACTTC. Protein sequence: CAWSLLSSYEQYF.

The rearrangement joins TRBV7-9 to TRBJ2-1, with a weak D call TRBD2 (6 bases). Germline CDR1 reads SEHNR; CDR2 reads FQNEAQ (reference sequence). The CDR3 extends over 16 amino acids. The V end was cut by 2 bases, the J end by 1 base, with 12 bases between. The CDR3 reads CASSLRREASYNEQFF. CDR3 coding DNA: TGTGCCAGCAGCTTAAGGCGGGAAGCATCCTACAATGAGCAGTTCTTC. Complete variable domain (other parts from reference TRBV7-9 and TRBJ2-1): DTGVSQNPRHKITKRGQNVTFRCDPISEHNRLYWYRQTLGQGPEFLTYFQNEAQLEKSRLLSDRFSAERPKGSFSTLEIQRTEQGDSAMYLCASSLRREASYNEQFFGPGTRLTVL.

This chain joins TRBV27 and TRBJ2-1, with 12 bases lining up with TRBD2. Germline CDR1 and CDR2: MNHEY and SMNVEV (reference sequence). V was pared by 5 bases and J by 9 bases, with 8 bases of the junction left unmatched. The CDR3 has 15 residues. CDR3 in DNA: TGTGCCAGCAGTATTCTAGCGGGGGGGCCTAGTGAGCAGTTCTTC. Amino acids: CASSILAGGPSEQFF.